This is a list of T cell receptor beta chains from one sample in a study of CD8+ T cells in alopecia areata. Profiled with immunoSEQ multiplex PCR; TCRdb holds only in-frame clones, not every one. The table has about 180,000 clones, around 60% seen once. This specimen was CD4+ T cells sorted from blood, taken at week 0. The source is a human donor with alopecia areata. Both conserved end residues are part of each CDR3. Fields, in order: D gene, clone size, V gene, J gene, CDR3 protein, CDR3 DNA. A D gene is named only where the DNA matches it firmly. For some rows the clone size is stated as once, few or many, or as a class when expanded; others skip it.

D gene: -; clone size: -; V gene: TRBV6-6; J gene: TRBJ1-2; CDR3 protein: CASSLQAANYGYTF; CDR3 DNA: TGTGCCAGCAGTCTACAGGCAGCGAACTATGGCTACACCTTC
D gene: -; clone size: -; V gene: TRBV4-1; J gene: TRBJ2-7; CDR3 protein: CASSPSLGYEQYF; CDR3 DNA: TGCGCCAGCAGCCCCTCTCTGGGGTACGAGCAGTACTTC
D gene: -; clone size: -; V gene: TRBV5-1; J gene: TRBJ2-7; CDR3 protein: CASSSHQTYEQYF; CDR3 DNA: TGCGCCAGCAGCTCTCATCAGACCTACGAGCAGTACTTC
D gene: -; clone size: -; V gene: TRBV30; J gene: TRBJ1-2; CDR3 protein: CAWSVLRDGYTF; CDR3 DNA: TGTGCCTGGAGTGTACTCAGGGATGGCTACACCTTC
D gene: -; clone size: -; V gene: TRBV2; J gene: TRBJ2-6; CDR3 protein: CASRGRGGFSGANVLTF; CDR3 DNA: TGTGCCAGCAGGGGCAGGGGCGGTTTCTCTGGGGCCAACGTCCTGACTTTC
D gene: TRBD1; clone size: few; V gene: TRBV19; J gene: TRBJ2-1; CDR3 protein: CASSILGTAYNEQFF; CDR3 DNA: TGTGCCAGTAGTATCTTGGGGACAGCCTACAATGAGCAGTTCTTC
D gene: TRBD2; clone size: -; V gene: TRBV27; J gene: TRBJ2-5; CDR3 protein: CASSFLGGAGETQYF; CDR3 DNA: TGTGCCAGCAGTTTCCTCGGGGGGGCCGGGGAGACCCAGTACTTC
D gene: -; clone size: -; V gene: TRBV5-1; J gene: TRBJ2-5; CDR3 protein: CASSLDLPYQETQYF; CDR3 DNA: TGCGCCAGCAGCTTGGACCTGCCGTACCAAGAGACCCAGTACTTC
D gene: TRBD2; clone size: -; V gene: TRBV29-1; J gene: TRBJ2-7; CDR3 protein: CSVEGKSGGYEQYF; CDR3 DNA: TGCAGCGTTGAGGGGAAGAGCGGGGGTTACGAGCAGTACTTC
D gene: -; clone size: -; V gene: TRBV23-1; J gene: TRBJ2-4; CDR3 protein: CASSPPGRQYF; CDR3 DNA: TGCGCCAGCAGTCCTCCGGGACGTCAGTACTTC
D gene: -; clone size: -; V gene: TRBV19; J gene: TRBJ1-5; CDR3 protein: CASSSILAQPQHF; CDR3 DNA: TGTGCCAGTAGTTCTATTCTGGCTCAGCCCCAGCATTTT
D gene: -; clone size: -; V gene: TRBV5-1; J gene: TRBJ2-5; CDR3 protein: CASSASGAETQYF; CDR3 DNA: TGCGCCAGCAGCGCCTCCGGGGCAGAGACCCAGTACTTC
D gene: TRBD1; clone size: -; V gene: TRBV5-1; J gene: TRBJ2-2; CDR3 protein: CASSKGQGDGELFF; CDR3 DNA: TGCGCCAGCAGCAAGGGACAGGGTGACGGGGAGCTGTTTTTT
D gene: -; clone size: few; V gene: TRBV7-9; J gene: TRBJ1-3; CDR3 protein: CASTLPTENTIYF; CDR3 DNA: TGTGCCAGCACCCTACCGACAGAAAACACCATATATTTT
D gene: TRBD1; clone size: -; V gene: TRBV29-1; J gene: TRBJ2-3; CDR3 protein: CSAGQGASDTQYF; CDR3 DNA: TGCAGCGCGGGACAGGGGGCTTCAGATACGCAGTATTTT
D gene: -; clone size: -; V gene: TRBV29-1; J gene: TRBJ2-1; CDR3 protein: CSVGAGGAHNEQFF; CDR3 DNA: TGCAGCGTTGGGGCAGGAGGGGCCCACAATGAGCAGTTCTTC
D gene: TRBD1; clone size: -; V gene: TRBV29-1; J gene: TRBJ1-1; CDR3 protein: CSVVQGGTEAFF; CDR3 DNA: TGCAGCGTTGTACAGGGGGGGACTGAAGCTTTCTTT
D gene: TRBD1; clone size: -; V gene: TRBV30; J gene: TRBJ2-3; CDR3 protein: CAWSVSGTGFSTDTQYF; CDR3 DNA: TGTGCCTGGAGTGTAAGTGGGACAGGATTTAGCACAGATACGCAGTATTTT
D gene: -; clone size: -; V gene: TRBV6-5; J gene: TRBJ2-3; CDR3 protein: CASGSPRDTQYF; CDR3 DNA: TGTGCCAGCGGGAGTCCGAGGGATACGCAGTATTTT
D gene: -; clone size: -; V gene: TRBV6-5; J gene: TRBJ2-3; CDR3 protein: CASSYSAGGVLDTQYF; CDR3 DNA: TGTGCCAGCAGTTACTCGGCAGGAGGGGTCTTAGATACGCAGTATTTT
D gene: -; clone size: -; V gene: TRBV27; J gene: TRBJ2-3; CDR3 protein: CASSFSHSSTDTQYF; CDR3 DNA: TGTGCCAGCAGTTTTTCCCACTCTAGCACAGATACGCAGTATTTT
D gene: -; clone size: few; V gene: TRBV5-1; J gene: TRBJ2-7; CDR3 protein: CASSFYGEQYF; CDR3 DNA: TGCGCCAGCAGCTTCTACGGGGAGCAGTACTTC
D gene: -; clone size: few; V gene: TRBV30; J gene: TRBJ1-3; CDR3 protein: CAWRDRATHYGNTIYF; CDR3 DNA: TGTGCCTGGAGAGACCGCGCCACTCACTATGGAAACACCATATATTTT
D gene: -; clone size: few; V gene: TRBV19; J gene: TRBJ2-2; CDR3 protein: CASSIISRELFF; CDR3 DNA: TGTGCCAGTAGTATTATCTCCCGGGAGCTGTTTTTT
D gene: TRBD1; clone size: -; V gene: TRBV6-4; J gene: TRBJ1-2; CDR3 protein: CASSATGTYGYTF; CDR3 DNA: TGTGCCAGCAGTGCGACAGGGACTTATGGCTACACCTTC
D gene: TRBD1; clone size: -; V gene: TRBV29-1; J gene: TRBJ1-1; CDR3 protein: CSVDRGLMNTEAFF; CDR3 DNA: TGCAGCGTTGACAGGGGGCTAATGAACACTGAAGCTTTCTTT
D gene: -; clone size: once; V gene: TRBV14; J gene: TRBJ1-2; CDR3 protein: CASSQGINYGYTF; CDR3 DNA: TGTGCCAGCAGCCAAGGGATTAACTATGGCTACACCTTC
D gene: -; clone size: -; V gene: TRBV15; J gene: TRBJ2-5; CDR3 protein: CATSRRGTEETQYF; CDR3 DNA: TGTGCCACCAGCAGAAGAGGCACAGAAGAGACCCAGTACTTC
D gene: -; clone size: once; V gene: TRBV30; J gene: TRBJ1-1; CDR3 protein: CAWSPPRLVNTEAFF; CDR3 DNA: TGTGCCTGGAGTCCCCCGCGGCTGGTGAACACTGAAGCTTTCTTT